The 32 T cell receptor beta chains reported below all come from one sample, sequenced in a study of T cells after yellow fever vaccination. One entry per CDR3 protein results from TCRdb running MiXCR on the 5' RACE reads. Of approximately 300,000 distinct CDR3 sequences in the sample, roughly 6.8% are singletons; the top ten hold 18%. Material: PBMCs, obtained about 41 days after the first yellow fever vaccination. These receptors originate from a man younger than 30 who received the YFV17D yellow fever vaccine.

This chain joins TRBV7-9 and TRBJ2-7, with TRBD1 as a possible D gene (5 bases). Trimming cost V 6 bases and J 0 bases, with 9 bases left between them. This CDR3 contains 13 residues. CDR1 and CDR2 (germline): SEHNR, FQNEAQ (reference sequence). In nucleotides, the CDR3 is TGTGCCAGCAGTCTAGGGGCCTCCTACGAGCAGTACGTC. This gives the protein CASSLGASYEQYV.

At least ten counts were recorded for this clonotype. The CDR3 here is CASSSPGGVYGYTF. CDR3 in DNA: TGTGCCAGCAGCTCCCCCGGGGGAGTCTATGGCTACACCTTC. The chain combines TRBV7-2 with TRBJ1-2; weak D call: TRBD1 (5 bases). V lost 4 bases and J lost 4, with 13 bases in between. Germline lookup yields CDR1 SGHTA and CDR2 FQGNSA. The CDR3 loop spans 14 amino acids.

The chain is built from TRBV7-9 and TRBJ2-1; 7 nucleotides match TRBD1. CDR3 size: 16 residues. Germline V lookup: CDR1 SEHNR, CDR2 FQNEAQ (reference sequence). V dropped 2 bases and J dropped 4; count of bases not matched to a gene: 8. Here the CDR3 reads CASSLYRDSQYNEQFF. The CDR3 coding sequence is TGTGCCAGCAGCTTATACAGGGACAGTCAATACAATGAGCAGTTCTTC.

The rearrangement links TRBV6-2 or TRBV6-3 to TRBJ2-6; 9 nucleotides align to TRBD1. The CDR3 consists of 16 residues. The ends lost 7 bases at V and 0 bases at J; junction bases unmatched: 4. Germline V gives CDR1 MNHEY, CDR2 SVGEGT. The CDR3 DNA is TGTGCCAGCACCCAGGACAGGGGCTCTGGGGCCAACGTCCTGACTTTC. It yields the protein CASTQDRGSGANVLTF.

This clonotype has more than one count but fewer than ten. The rearrangement joins TRBV25-1 to TRBJ1-6; 8 bases are a match to TRBD1. The J segment lost 6 bases and the V segment lost 8 bases, leaving 6 bases of the junction unmatched. Germline V gene sequence: CDR1 MGHDK, CDR2 SYGVNS. The CDR3 is 14 residues long. The CDR3 DNA sequence: TGTGCCAGCTCATGGACAGGGTTTAATTCACCCCTCCACTTT. The encoded protein is CASSWTGFNSPLHF.

The V and J genes are TRBV5-1 and TRBJ2-1; 7 bases fit TRBD2. The CDR3 covers 16 residues. V lost 0 bases to trimming and J lost 4 bases; unmatched junction nucleotides: 7. Germline lookup yields CDR1 SGHRS and CDR2 YFSETQ. In DNA form, the CDR3 reads TGCGCCAGCAGCTTGGATCCAGCGGGGTCATACAATGAGCAGTTCTTC. Protein product: CASSLDPAGSYNEQFF.

This clonotype was observed a few times. The rearrangement joins TRBV12-3 or TRBV12-4 to TRBJ2-1, with TRBD1 identical over 9 bases. With V trimmed by 4 bases and J by 16 bases, 8 bases remained unmatched. CDR3 length: 12 amino acids. CDR3 nucleotide sequence: TGTGCCAGCAGTTGGTCCCGGGACAGGGATTTCTTC. Residues: CASSWSRDRDFF.

This rearrangement joins TRBV7-2 to TRBJ1-6; D is unclear. The germline CDR1 and CDR2 sequences are SGHTA and FQGNSA. The CDR3 is 15 residues long. Trimming left V 5 bases short and J 9 bases short, with 17 bases between. The CDR3 region has the DNA TGTGCCAGCAGCCCCCGGGCGGGAGACCTTTCACCCCTCCACTTT. Translated, it gives CASSPRAGDLSPLHF.

This clonotype has more than one count but fewer than ten. The chain combines TRBV5-5 with TRBJ1-6; TRBD1 is a possible D gene (5 bases). The V end was cut by 4 bases, the J end by 10 bases, with 21 bases between. The germline CDR1 and CDR2 sequences are SGHKS and YYEKEE (reference sequence). CDR3 length equals 16 residues. The CDR3 region is CASSPSVGQGESPLHF. CDR3 nucleotide sequence: TGTGCCAGCAGCCCTAGCGTTGGCCAGGGTGAATCACCCCTCCACTTT. The full variable domain, completed using reference TRBV5-5 and TRBJ1-6, is DAGVTQSPTHLIKTRGQQVTLRCSPISGHKSVSWYQQVLGQGPQFIFQYYEKEERGRGNFPDRFSARQFPNYSSELNVNALLLGDSALYLCASSPSVGQGESPLHFGNGTRLTVT.

This clonotype has just a few counts. The chain's CDR3 is CASSPLAGNTEAFF. CDR3 sequence (DNA): TGTGCCAGCAGCCCCCTCGCGGGGAACACTGAAGCTTTCTTT. The chain couples TRBV5-5 to TRBJ1-1; no clear D gene. Germline CDR1 and CDR2: SGHKS and YYEKEE (reference sequence). V shed 4 bases and J shed 1 base, with 11 bases lying between them. This CDR3 region has 14 residues.

J is TRBJ2-2 and V is TRBV7-7; D is undetermined. Germline values: CDR1 SSHAT, CDR2 FNYEAQ (reference sequence). V gave up 4 bases and J gave up 6 bases, with 6 bases separating them. The CDR3 sequence is 12 residues long. The CDR3, as DNA: TGTGCCAGCAGCTCACACGCCGGGGAGCTGTTTTTT. Its protein is CASSSHAGELFF.

Ten or more counts support this clonotype. The V gene is TRBV21-1, the J gene TRBJ2-5. TRBV21-1 is designated a pseudogene. The CDR3 is 15 residues long. The CDR3 nucleotides read TGTGCCAGCAGCCAAGGGCCAGCCGACCAAGAGACCCAGTACTTC. Protein: CASSQGPADQETQYF.

This clonotype was observed a few times. This chain joins TRBV6-1 and TRBJ1-4; D is possibly TRBD1 (6 bases). V gave up 5 bases and J gave up 0 bases, with 19 bases separating them. The CDR3 extends over 18 amino acids. In germline, CDR1 is MNHNS, CDR2 SASEGT. CDR3: CASSPQGPWAATNEKLFF. As DNA, the CDR3 is TGTGCCAGCAGTCCCCAGGGGCCCTGGGCTGCAACTAATGAAAAACTGTTTTTT.

The chain couples TRBV2 to TRBJ2-4; 8 bases line up with TRBD1. Germline CDR1 reads SNHLY; CDR2 reads FYNNEI. Trimming took 2 bases from V and 4 from J; bases not matched to a gene: 1. The CDR3 contains 14 residues. DNA of the CDR3: TGTGCCAGCAGTGAAACAGGGGGTAAAAACATTCAGTACTTC. This gives the protein CASSETGGKNIQYF.

This clonotype was counted at least ten times. The genes are TRBV15 and TRBJ1-1; D remains ambiguous. This CDR3 contains 12 residues. Germline V gene sequence: CDR1 LNHNV, CDR2 YYDKDF (reference sequence). Trimming removed 1 base at V and 4 bases at J, with 4 bases between. CDR3 DNA: TGTGCCACCAGCAGAGTTGGCACTGAAGCTTTCTTT. The encoded protein is CATSRVGTEAFF.

This clonotype has only a few counts. The chain links TRBV24-1 to TRBJ2-5; 10 bases are a match to TRBD2. The CDR3 loop spans 16 amino acids. Trimming cost V 0 bases and J 1 base; bases outside gene matches: 1. CDR1 KGHDR and CDR2 SFDVKD come from the germline V gene. The CDR3 reads CATSDLKRGGQETQYF. The CDR3, as DNA: TGTGCCACCAGTGATTTGAAGCGGGGGGGCCAAGAGACCCAGTACTTC.

This clonotype was detected a few times. The J gene is TRBJ1-5, the V gene TRBV19; tentatively, D is TRBD1 (5 bases). This CDR3 region has 13 residues. V lost 6 bases and J 15 bases, leaving 21 bases between the germline ends. CDR1 and CDR2 (germline): LNHDA, SQIVND (reference sequence). Here the CDR3 DNA reads TGTGCCAGTAGCCAGTCCCGAGATTCGGGGGGGCATTTT. This translates into CASSQSRDSGGHF.

The table lists this clonotype with many counts. This chain links TRBV20-1 with TRBJ2-1; 13 bases agree with TRBD2. The CDR3 runs 15 residues. The V gene end was trimmed by 3 bases and the J gene end by 6 bases; junction bases not matched to a gene: 5. Germline V gene data show CDR1 as DFQATT and CDR2 as SNEGSKA (reference sequence). The CDR3 nucleotides read TGCAGTGCTAGTGGACTAGCGGGGGCCTCCAATGAGCAGTTCTTC. Protein sequence: CSASGLAGASNEQFF.

This clonotype was picked up a small number of times. The chain joins TRBV6-2 or TRBV6-3 to TRBJ1-4; D call uncertain. The V gene's germline CDR1 is MNHEY and CDR2 SVGEGT. CDR3 length: 17 amino acids. Trimming removed 2 bases from V and 7 bases from J, with 20 bases in between. As DNA, the CDR3 is TGTGCCAGCAGTTACCTCCAGTCAATGGGATCGCGTGAAAAACTGTTTTTT. Residues: CASSYLQSMGSREKLFF.

The table lists this clonotype with many counts. The chain carries TRBV12-3 or TRBV12-4 and TRBJ1-2; possible D gene TRBD1, 6 bases. The CDR3 totals 13 residues. Trimming removed 3 bases from V and 10 bases from J, with 15 bases in between. CDR3 in DNA: TGTGCCAGCAGTTTCACCGGGACATTCATCTACACCTTC. This encodes CASSFTGTFIYTF.

This rearrangement joins TRBV7-2 to TRBJ1-4, with D tentatively TRBD1 (5 bases). The CDR3 has 15 residues. V was trimmed by 1 base and J by 8 bases, leaving 14 bases between them. Germline CDR1 SGHTA, CDR2 FQGNSA. The CDR3 region is CASSLVPGNGEKLFF. CDR3 in DNA: TGTGCCAGCAGCTTAGTTCCAGGGAACGGAGAAAAACTGTTTTTT.

This clonotype was found many times. The chain joins TRBV20-1 to TRBJ2-5; perhaps TRBD2 as D (6 bases). From germline, CDR1 is DFQATT and CDR2 SNEGSKA (reference sequence). This CDR3 has 14 residues. V was trimmed by 0 bases and J by 6 bases, leaving 14 bases between them. CDR3 region: CSARDSLATKTQYF. DNA for the CDR3: TGCAGTGCTAGAGATAGCCTAGCGACGAAGACCCAGTACTTC.

This clonotype has a count of ten or more. The V gene is TRBV12-3 or TRBV12-4, the J gene TRBJ1-2; D is ambiguous. The CDR3 loop spans 13 amino acids. Trimming removed 5 bases at V and 7 bases at J, with 14 bases between. The CDR3 nucleotides read TGTGCCAGCAGTGGGGTCCAGGCAGCTGGCTACACCTTC. The encoded protein is CASSGVQAAGYTF.

The chain has TRBV5-1 and TRBJ2-7, with 10 bases fitting TRBD2. In germline, CDR1 is SGHRS, CDR2 YFSETQ. Germline trimming cut 4 bases from V and 5 bases from J; bases unmatched to any gene: 12. CDR3 length: 16 residues. The CDR3 DNA reads as TGCGCCAGCAGCGGGGCTACCGGGACTAGCGTCCACGAGCAGTACTTC. Translating it yields CASSGATGTSVHEQYF.

The chain has TRBV20-1 and TRBJ2-7, with D possibly being TRBD2 (6 bases). The CDR3 is made up of 13 amino acids. V was shortened by 2 bases and J by 2 bases, with 10 bases between the two germline ends. Germline V gene data show CDR1 as DFQATT and CDR2 as SNEGSKA (reference sequence). The CDR3 bases are TGCAGTGCTAGAAGGAGGGATACCTACGAGCAGTACGTC. The encoded protein is CSARRRDTYEQYV.

This clonotype was counted a few times. In nucleotides, the CDR3 is TGTGCCAGCAGTTTCAGGGTTATTTATTCACCCCTCCACTTT. Translated, it gives CASSFRVIYSPLHF. The chain couples TRBV28 to TRBJ1-6; a possible D gene is TRBD1 (5 bases). The CDR3 runs to 14 residues. The germline gives CDR1 MDHEN, CDR2 SYDVKM. V was trimmed by 3 bases and J by 8 bases, leaving 11 bases between them.

The CDR3 coding sequence is TGCGCCAGCCGGGGACTAGCGGGGGACGATACGCAGTATTTT. It codes for CASRGLAGDDTQYF. The chain combines TRBV5-1 with TRBJ2-3, with 14 nucleotides matching TRBD2. The CDR3 consists of 14 residues. Trimming took 7 bases from V and 6 from J; bases not matched to a gene: 4. In germline, CDR1 is SGHRS, CDR2 YFSETQ.

This clonotype was seen a handful of times. This rearrangement joins TRBV19 to TRBJ1-1, with 8 bases fitting TRBD1. V trimming: 10 bases; J trimming: 4 bases; junction bases outside the gene matches: 11. This CDR3 contains 14 residues. The germline gives CDR1 LNHDA, CDR2 SQIVND (reference sequence). CDR3 sequence: CATIWTGRFTEAFF. The CDR3 DNA reads as TGTGCCACAATATGGACAGGGAGATTCACTGAAGCTTTCTTT.

J is TRBJ1-6 and V is TRBV6-1; TRBD1 agrees at 7 bases. The CDR3 runs 16 residues. The trim removed 5 bases at V and 7 bases at J, leaving 11 bases unmatched. The germline V gene encodes CDR1 MNHNS and CDR2 SASEGT. The CDR3 is CASSQQPGTENSPLHF. The DNA of the CDR3 is TGTGCCAGCAGTCAGCAACCCGGGACAGAGAATTCACCCCTCCACTTT.

The chain carries TRBV15 and TRBJ2-1; TRBD2 is a possible D gene (5 bases). The length of the CDR3 is 13 residues. Germline assignment: CDR1 LNHNV and CDR2 YYDKDF (reference sequence). The germline V and J ends were trimmed by 8 bases and 3 bases, with 11 bases remaining between them. The CDR3 DNA is TGTGCCACCGGGTTCCGGGACTACAATGAGCAGTTCTTC. It encodes CATGFRDYNEQFF.

This clonotype was observed a handful of times. V is TRBV5-4 and J is TRBJ1-6; D is ambiguous. Trimming took 1 base from V and 4 from J, leaving 9 bases between them. The germline gives CDR1 SGHNT, CDR2 YYREEE (reference sequence). The CDR3 sequence is 15 residues long. The CDR3 region has the DNA TGTGCCAGCAGCTTGTTTGGGCCTTATAATTCACCCCTCCACTTT. The encoded protein is CASSLFGPYNSPLHF.

V is TRBV19 and J is TRBJ2-1; 7 bases map to TRBD1. Germline-derived CDR1 and CDR2 are LNHDA and SQIVND (reference sequence). Trimming removed 3 bases from V and 12 bases from J; junction bases left unmatched: 2. The CDR3 has 11 residues. The CDR3 is CASSIPGGQFF. The CDR3 DNA reads as TGTGCCAGTAGTATTCCAGGGGGGCAGTTCTTC.